Listed here are 12 T cell receptor beta chains from one sample, sequenced in a study of neurological immune-mediated disorders. TCRdb re-analysed the 5' RACE reads in MiXCR, keeping a single row per CDR3 protein. The profile shows about 95,000 distinct CDR3 sequences, 3.5% of them singletons. What was sequenced was PBMCs. Receptors originate from a woman aged 18-29 years with multiple sclerosis.

This clonotype was seen at least ten times. This chain links TRBV12-3 or TRBV12-4 with TRBJ2-1, with 7 bases fitting TRBD1. V shed 10 bases, J shed 9 bases, and the junction held 12 bases outside the gene matches. CDR3 length equals 13 residues. The CDR3 sequence is CATSQTGEPEQFF. The CDR3 DNA follows: TGTGCCACCAGCCAAACAGGGGAACCTGAGCAGTTCTTC.

At least ten counts were recorded for this clonotype. The chain has TRBV7-2 and TRBJ1-2; D remains ambiguous. Germline CDR1 is SGHTA and CDR2 is FQGNSA. The CDR3 sequence is 12 residues long. V lost 2 bases and J lost 4, with 5 bases in between. The CDR3 protein is CASSLRSYGYTF. CDR3 DNA: TGTGCCAGCAGCTTACGCAGCTATGGCTACACCTTC.

This clonotype was counted at least ten times. V is TRBV2 and J is TRBJ2-1; 14 nucleotides match TRBD2. Germline CDR1 and CDR2: SNHLY and FYNNEI. This CDR3 spans 19 amino acids. The junction had 17 bases not matched to a gene; V was cut back by 6 bases and J by 7 bases. CDR3 sequence: CASRTVGVGLAGERNEQFF. In DNA form, the CDR3 reads TGTGCCAGCAGGACAGTCGGTGTGGGACTAGCGGGAGAACGGAATGAGCAGTTCTTC.

This clonotype was counted ten times or more. The genes are TRBV6-5 and TRBJ2-7, with D possibly matching TRBD2 (6 bases). Trimming left V 8 bases short and J 3 bases short, with 14 bases between. This CDR3 region has 13 residues. CDR1 is MNHEY, CDR2 SVGAGI, per germline. CDR3 region: CASLKEGGYEQYF. For the CDR3, the DNA is TGTGCCAGCCTTAAAGAGGGAGGCTACGAGCAGTACTTC.

This clonotype was observed a few times. The J gene is TRBJ1-5, the V gene TRBV20-1, with D possibly being TRBD1 (5 bases). Trimming stripped 7 bases from V and 0 bases from J, with 10 bases between. The V gene's germline CDR1 is DFQATT and CDR2 SNEGSKA (reference sequence). The CDR3 sequence is 13 residues long. The CDR3 DNA reads as TGCAGTGTTCAGGGAAATAGCAATCAGCCCCAGCATTTT. It codes for CSVQGNSNQPQHF.

This clonotype was seen repeatedly, ten times or more. The chain recombines TRBV7-3 with TRBJ2-7; D ambiguous. CDR1 SGHTA and CDR2 FQGTGA come from the germline V gene. V was shortened by 2 bases and J by 0 bases, with 5 bases between the two germline ends. The CDR3 runs 13 residues. Here the CDR3 DNA reads TGTGCCAGCAGCTTAGTGCCCTCCTACGAGCAGTACTTC. Its protein is CASSLVPSYEQYF.

This clonotype was counted ten times or more. The chain couples TRBV20-1 to TRBJ2-7; TRBD1 aligns across 8 bases. V lost 2 bases, J lost 4 bases, and 7 bases stayed unmatched. The CDR3 has 14 residues. From germline, CDR1 is DFQATT and CDR2 SNEGSKA (reference sequence). CDR3 loop: CSARSPDRAYEQYF. The CDR3 DNA follows: TGCAGTGCTAGAAGTCCGGACAGGGCTTACGAGCAGTACTTC.

This clonotype was seen many times. The chain employs TRBV6-6 and TRBJ2-7, with D maybe TRBD2 (6 bases). V shed 3 bases and J shed 6 bases, with 21 bases lying between them. Germline loops: CDR1 MNHNY, CDR2 SVGAGI (reference sequence). There are 16 residues in the CDR3. The CDR3: CASSYGGRGTGLEQYF. The CDR3 DNA sequence: TGTGCCAGCAGTTATGGGGGACGGGGGACTGGTCTCGAGCAGTACTTC.

This clonotype has at least ten counts. The gene calls are TRBV5-1 and TRBJ2-1; TRBD2 is a possible D gene (5 bases). The CDR3 runs to 15 residues. Germline V gene data show CDR1 as SGHRS and CDR2 as YFSETQ. V was shortened by 1 base and J by 4 bases, with 12 bases between the two germline ends. CDR3 coding DNA: TGCGCCAGCAGCTTGTCGGGGAGCGATTACAATGAGCAGTTCTTC. This encodes CASSLSGSDYNEQFF.

This clonotype was observed at least ten times. V is TRBV7-2 and J is TRBJ1-6, with TRBD1 matching 8 bases. Germline CDR1 and CDR2: SGHTA and FQGNSA. V lost 0 bases and J lost 10; bases outside the gene matches: 17. The CDR3 is 19 amino acids. CDR3 nucleotides: TGTGCCAGCAGCTTAGCGTTCCAGTCCGTGACAGGGGAAGGCTCACCCCTCCACTTT. It is translated as CASSLAFQSVTGEGSPLHF.

This clonotype was found many times. The J gene is TRBJ2-3, the V gene TRBV27; D tentatively fits TRBD1 or TRBD2 (5 bases each). Trimming cost V 4 bases and J 5 bases, with 16 bases left between them. There are 15 residues in the CDR3. Germline V CDR1 and CDR2: MNHEY, SMNVEV (reference sequence). CDR3 bases: TGTGCCAGCAGTTCGTGGGACGGGGAGCAAGATACGCAGTATTTT. Its translation: CASSSWDGEQDTQYF.

This clonotype was seen ten or more times. The gene calls are TRBV12-3 or TRBV12-4 and TRBJ2-1; tentative D call: TRBD1 (6 bases). The CDR3 consists of 14 residues. V was pared by 3 bases and J by 2 bases, with 8 bases between. CDR3 nucleotide sequence: TGTGCCAGCAGTTTTGGGGGCCCCTACAATGAGCAGTTCTTC. Residues: CASSFGGPYNEQFF.